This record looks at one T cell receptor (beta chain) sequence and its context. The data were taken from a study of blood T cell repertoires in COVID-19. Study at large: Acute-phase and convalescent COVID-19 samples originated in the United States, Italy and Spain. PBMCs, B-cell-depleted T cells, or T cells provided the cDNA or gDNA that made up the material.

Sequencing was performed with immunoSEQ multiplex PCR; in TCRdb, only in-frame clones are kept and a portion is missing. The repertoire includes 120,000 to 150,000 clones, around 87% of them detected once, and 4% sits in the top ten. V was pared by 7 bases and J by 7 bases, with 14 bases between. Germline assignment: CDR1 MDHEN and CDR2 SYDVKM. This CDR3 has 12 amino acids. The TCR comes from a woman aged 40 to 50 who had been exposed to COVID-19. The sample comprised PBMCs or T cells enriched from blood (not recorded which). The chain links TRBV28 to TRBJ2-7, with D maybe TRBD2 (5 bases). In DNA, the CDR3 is TGTGCCAGCACACAGCCTCCGGGAGAGCAGTACTTC. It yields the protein CASTQPPGEQYF.